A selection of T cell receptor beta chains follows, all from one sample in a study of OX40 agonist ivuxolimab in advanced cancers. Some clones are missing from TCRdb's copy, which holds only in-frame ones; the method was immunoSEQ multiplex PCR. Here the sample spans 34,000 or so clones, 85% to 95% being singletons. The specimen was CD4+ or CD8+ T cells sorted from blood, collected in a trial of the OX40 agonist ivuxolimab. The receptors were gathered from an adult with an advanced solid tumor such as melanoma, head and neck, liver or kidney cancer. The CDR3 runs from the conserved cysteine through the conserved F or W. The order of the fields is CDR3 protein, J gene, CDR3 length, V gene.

cdr3_aa: CASSVEGQGGGYTF; j_call: TRBJ1-2; cdr3_length: 14; v_call: TRBV9
cdr3_aa: CASTRDRPNQPQHF; j_call: TRBJ1-5; cdr3_length: 14; v_call: TRBV28
cdr3_aa: CASSGQGPDEQFF; j_call: TRBJ2-1; cdr3_length: 13; v_call: TRBV2
cdr3_aa: CASSVGLASSTDTQYF; j_call: TRBJ2-3; cdr3_length: 16; v_call: TRBV11-3
cdr3_aa: CASSGEGTLQETQYF; j_call: TRBJ2-5; cdr3_length: 15; v_call: TRBV7-8
cdr3_aa: CASTLRGPLNTEAFF; j_call: TRBJ1-1; cdr3_length: 15; v_call: TRBV5-1
cdr3_aa: CASREGQGGETQYF; j_call: TRBJ2-5; cdr3_length: 14; v_call: TRBV27
cdr3_aa: CASSFSGAPSRYNEQFF; j_call: TRBJ2-1; cdr3_length: 17; v_call: TRBV7-6
cdr3_aa: CASSPEPSSGNTIYF; j_call: TRBJ1-3; cdr3_length: 15; v_call: TRBV5-1
cdr3_aa: CATSRGAGYNQPQHF; j_call: TRBJ1-5; cdr3_length: 15; v_call: TRBV15
cdr3_aa: CASSGEGTSGGTGELFF; j_call: TRBJ2-2; cdr3_length: 17; v_call: TRBV13
cdr3_aa: CASSLSTSYGNTIYF; j_call: TRBJ1-3; cdr3_length: 15; v_call: TRBV27
cdr3_aa: CASRAGLAVSYEQYF; j_call: TRBJ2-7; cdr3_length: 15; v_call: TRBV7-8
cdr3_aa: CASSRSYEQYF; j_call: TRBJ2-7; cdr3_length: 11; v_call: TRBV6-6
cdr3_aa: CASSILPGREMNTEAFF; j_call: TRBJ1-1; cdr3_length: 17; v_call: TRBV19
cdr3_aa: CASSQFNRMGEAFF; j_call: TRBJ1-1; cdr3_length: 14; v_call: TRBV4-3
cdr3_aa: CASSYSRHGNTGELFF; j_call: TRBJ2-2; cdr3_length: 16; v_call: TRBV6-5
cdr3_aa: CASSYTGDHEQYF; j_call: TRBJ2-7; cdr3_length: 13; v_call: TRBV18
cdr3_aa: CASSYSGGGPRNEQFF; j_call: TRBJ2-1; cdr3_length: 16; v_call: TRBV6-5
cdr3_aa: CASSFLTGVTEAFF; j_call: TRBJ1-1; cdr3_length: 14; v_call: TRBV27
cdr3_aa: CASSIAGSSYNEQFF; j_call: TRBJ2-1; cdr3_length: 15; v_call: TRBV19
cdr3_aa: CASRATPADTGELFF; j_call: TRBJ2-2; cdr3_length: 15; v_call: TRBV7-3
cdr3_aa: CASRDRDRGQISTDTQYF; j_call: TRBJ2-3; cdr3_length: 18; v_call: TRBV4-1
cdr3_aa: CASSSLLIGSPLHF; j_call: TRBJ1-6; cdr3_length: 14; v_call: TRBV27